The 31 T cell receptor beta chains listed next were all sequenced from one sample in a study of blood T cell repertoires in COVID-19. Data came from immunoSEQ multiplex PCR; TCRdb stores just in-frame clones and leaves some out. The table shows approximately 180,000 clones, with approximately 79% occurring only once. Sequencing was performed on peripheral blood. All receptors come from a woman in her 70s with acute or convalescent COVID-19.

In its sample, this clone was seen once. The chain employs TRBV19 and TRBJ2-7, with D perhaps matching TRBD2 (5 bases). The CDR3 loop spans 13 amino acids. V was shortened by 4 bases and J by 7 bases, with 14 bases between the two germline ends. The germline gives CDR1 LNHDA, CDR2 SQIVND (reference sequence). CDR3 bases: TGTGCCAGTAGTACTCAAAAAAGAGGGGAGCAGTACTTC. It codes for CASSTQKRGEQYF.

The chain joins TRBV28 to TRBJ2-6, with 9 bases matching TRBD1. CDR1 and CDR2 (germline): MDHEN, SYDVKM. The CDR3 spans 15 residues. V lost 9 bases, J lost 12 bases, and 15 bases stayed unmatched. CDR3 bases: TGTGCCAGTGGGACAGGGACTGGGTCGGGGATCGTCCTGACTTTC. The encoded protein is CASGTGTGSGIVLTF.

The chain links TRBV7-2 to TRBJ2-1, with 11 nucleotides matching TRBD2. With 6 bases clipped from V and 9 bases from J, the junction kept 10 bases outside the gene matches. The germline CDR1 and CDR2 sequences are SGHTA and FQGNSA. The CDR3 sequence is 15 residues long. The DNA of the CDR3 is TGTGCCAGCAGGCCCGGTAGCGGGAGGGTCGGTGAGCAGTTCTTC. This sequence encodes CASRPGSGRVGEQFF.

This clone was counted once. The rearrangement links TRBV6-4 to TRBJ2-6; tentative D call: TRBD2 (5 bases). Germline assignment: CDR1 MRHNA and CDR2 SNTAGT. Deletions cut 2 bases from V and 4 bases from J, with 15 bases between. There are 17 residues in the CDR3. The CDR3 nucleotides read TGTGCCAGCAGTGACCAGCCCGTTACGGGGGGGGCCAACGTCCTGACTTTC. It is translated as CASSDQPVTGGANVLTF.

This clone came up a few times. This chain uses TRBV19 with TRBJ2-1; D gene unclear. Germline V gene sequence: CDR1 LNHDA, CDR2 SQIVND (reference sequence). CDR3 size: 15 residues. Trimming pared 3 bases from V and 8 bases from J, leaving 17 bases between. Written as DNA, the CDR3 is TGTGCCAGTAGTATTTCCTGGTCGAGAATGGATGAGCAGTTCTTC. It codes for CASSISWSRMDEQFF.

The chain couples TRBV29-1 to TRBJ2-5, with 9 bases identical to TRBD1. The CDR3 runs 15 residues. The J segment lost 4 bases and the V segment lost 3 bases, leaving 9 bases of the junction unmatched. Per the germline V gene, CDR1 is SQVTM and CDR2 is ANQGSEA. This chain's CDR3 is CSVDPGTGPRETQYF. In DNA, the CDR3 is TGCAGCGTTGATCCGGGGACAGGGCCCCGAGAGACCCAGTACTTC.

The DNA of the CDR3 is TGTGCCAGCAGTCGCGACAGGGATGTCGGGGAGCTGTTTTTT. It translates to CASSRDRDVGELFF. The chain carries TRBV3-1 (or the pseudogene TRBV3-2) and TRBJ2-2; 7 bases map to TRBD1. V was clipped by 6 bases and J by 7 bases; unmatched bases: 8. Germline V gene data show CDR1 as LGHDT and CDR2 as YNNKEL (reference sequence). The CDR3 runs 14 residues.

The J gene is TRBJ2-5, the V gene TRBV2; tentative D call: TRBD1 (6 bases). V was trimmed by 1 base and J by 5 bases, leaving 11 bases between them. Germline values: CDR1 SNHLY, CDR2 FYNNEI. The CDR3 runs to 14 residues. CDR3 protein: CASSEVQGIETQYF. The CDR3 nucleotides are TGTGCCAGCAGTGAAGTGCAGGGGATCGAGACCCAGTACTTC.

This clone came up once. This chain connects TRBV19 to TRBJ2-3; possible D gene TRBD2, 6 bases. The V and J ends lost 3 bases and 3 bases respectively, with 10 bases between them. The germline V gene has CDR1 LNHDA and CDR2 SQIVND (reference sequence). CDR3 length: 14 residues. The CDR3 nucleotides read TGTGCCAGTAGTATCGGGGGTGGGACAGATACGCAGTATTTT. Translated, it gives CASSIGGGTDTQYF.

With respect to this clone: Because it lacks the conserved phenylalanine or tryptophan at the end, this CDR3 is likely a read error. The limits of the CDR3 on the DNA are not certain, so only TCRdb's listed CDR3 is given. The chain is built from TRBV2 and TRBJ1-1. Germline CDR1 SNHLY, CDR2 FYNNEI. The CDR3 comprises 12 residues, both ends counted. This CDR3 reads CASSEWSREKTY.

This chain connects TRBV11-1 to TRBJ1-1; no definite D call. From germline, CDR1 is SGHAT and CDR2 FQDESV (reference sequence). This CDR3 spans 14 amino acids. Trimming took 2 bases from V and 2 from J, leaving 9 bases between them. The CDR3 sequence: CASSLNPGNTEAFF. CDR3 nucleotides: TGTGCCAGCAGCTTAAACCCAGGCAACACTGAAGCTTTCTTT.

The chain uses TRBV12-3 or TRBV12-4 and TRBJ1-4, with unresolved D. The CDR3 has 11 residues. Trimming took off 3 bases at V and 9 bases at J, with 5 bases between the two ends. DNA of the CDR3: TGTGCCAGCAGTTTTGACAAAAAACTGTTTTTT. This codes for CASSFDKKLFF.

A single count supports this clone. This rearrangement joins TRBV12-5 to TRBJ2-2; D is undetermined. CDR1 is LGHNT and CDR2 is FRNRAP in the germline V gene. The CDR3 contains 14 residues. Trimming removed 5 bases at V and 5 bases at J, with 12 bases between. The DNA of the CDR3 is TGTGCTAGTGGTAACCGGGTATCAACCGGGGAGCTGTTTTTT. Its protein product is CASGNRVSTGELFF.

The rearrangement uses TRBV15 and TRBJ2-3; 12 bases are a match to TRBD2. The CDR3 is 17 residues long. From germline, CDR1 is LNHNV and CDR2 YYDKDF (reference sequence). V trimming: 4 bases; J trimming: 2 bases; junction bases outside the gene matches: 7. CDR3 residues: CATSTLGLAGHTDTQYF. DNA for the CDR3: TGTGCCACCAGCACCCTCGGACTAGCGGGACACACAGATACGCAGTATTTT.

The V call is TRBV3-1 (or the pseudogene TRBV3-2), the J call TRBJ2-7; tentatively, D is TRBD2 (6 bases). The CDR3 covers 15 residues. Germline CDR1 is LGHDT and CDR2 is YNNKEL (reference sequence). Trimming cost V 0 bases and J 4 bases, with 13 bases left between them. The CDR3 nucleotides read TGTGCCAGCAGCCAAGACGTTAGCGGTTCGTACGAGCAGTACTTC. Its protein is CASSQDVSGSYEQYF.

The V and J genes are TRBV2 and TRBJ2-1, with D hard to call. The germline CDR1 and CDR2 sequences are SNHLY and FYNNEI. Between the trimmed V and J ends, which lost 3 bases and 4 bases, there was a span of 10 bases. The CDR3 length is 14 residues. The CDR3 protein is CASSDGSPYNEQFF. In DNA form, the CDR3 reads TGTGCCAGCAGTGACGGGTCTCCATACAATGAGCAGTTCTTC. Looking up the rest from reference TRBV2 and TRBJ2-1 gives the full variable domain: EPEVTQTPSHQVTQMGQEVILRCVPISNHLYFYWYRQILGQKVEFLVSFYNNEISEKSEIFDDQFSVERPDGSNFTLKIRSTKLEDSAMYFCASSDGSPYNEQFFGPGTRLTVL.

This chain uses TRBV19 with TRBJ2-3; 7 bases agree with TRBD2. The J segment lost 5 bases and the V segment lost 3 bases, leaving 11 bases of the junction unmatched. CDR3 size: 16 residues. Germline values: CDR1 LNHDA, CDR2 SQIVND (reference sequence). CDR3 DNA: TGTGCCAGTAGTATCGACGGGACTGGGGGGGTAGATACGCAGTATTTT. Amino acid sequence: CASSIDGTGGVDTQYF.

The chain recombines TRBV7-9 with TRBJ2-4; D is possibly TRBD2 (6 bases). Trimming removed 5 bases from V and 0 bases from J, with 14 bases in between. The CDR3 has 16 residues. Germline V gene lookup returns CDR1 SEHNR and CDR2 FQNEAQ (reference sequence). CDR3 sequence: CASSQASAQAKNIQYF. Written as DNA, the CDR3 is TGTGCCAGCAGCCAGGCTAGCGCACAAGCCAAAAACATTCAGTACTTC. Combining the CDR3 with reference TRBV7-9 and TRBJ2-4 gives the whole variable domain DTGVSQNPRHKITKRGQNVTFRCDPISEHNRLYWYRQTLGQGPEFLTYFQNEAQLEKSRLLSDRFSAERPKGSFSTLEIQRTEQGDSAMYLCASSQASAQAKNIQYFGAGTRLSVL.

J is TRBJ2-7 and V is TRBV5-1, with 12 nucleotides matching TRBD2. Looked up from germline, CDR1 is SGHRS and CDR2 is YFSETQ. This CDR3 region has 15 residues. With V trimmed by 3 bases and J by 3 bases, 4 bases remained unmatched. DNA for the CDR3: TGCGCCAGCAGCTCCTCTAGCGGGAGGGTCTACGAGCAGTACTTC. Amino acids: CASSSSSGRVYEQYF. The full variable domain, rest sourced from reference TRBV5-1 and TRBJ2-7, is KAGVTQTPRYLIKTRGQQVTLSCSPISGHRSVSWYQQTPGQGLQFLFEYFSETQRNKGNFPGRFSGRQFSNSRSEMNVSTLELGDSALYLCASSSSSGRVYEQYFGPGTRLTVT.

V and J are TRBV19 and TRBJ2-4; a weak D match, TRBD2 (5 bases). The germline CDR1 and CDR2 sequences are LNHDA and SQIVND (reference sequence). V shed 8 bases and J shed 4 bases, with 18 bases lying between them. This CDR3 is 15 amino acids long. The CDR3 sequence: CASSQFEGVKNIQYF. Written as DNA, the CDR3 is TGTGCCAGTTCTCAGTTCGAGGGAGTTAAAAACATTCAGTACTTC.

This sequence joins TRBV5-1 and TRBJ1-4, with 7 bases that match TRBD1. With V trimmed by 4 bases and J by 3 bases, 3 bases remained unmatched. CDR1 and CDR2 from the germline V gene are SGHRS and YFSETQ. The CDR3 has 14 residues. CDR3 coding DNA: TGCGCCAGCAGCATAGGACAGGCTAATGAAAAACTGTTTTTT. Amino acid sequence: CASSIGQANEKLFF.

This clone was recorded only once. V usage is TRBV7-2 and J usage is TRBJ2-2, with D tentatively TRBD1 (5 bases). V lost 5 bases, J lost 6 bases, and 13 bases lay in between. CDR1 is SGHTA, CDR2 FQGNSA, per germline. CDR3 length: 14 amino acids. CDR3 sequence reads: CASSPLQGPGELFF. As DNA, the CDR3 is TGTGCCAGCAGCCCACTTCAGGGCCCCGGGGAGCTGTTTTTT.

This chain uses TRBV6-5 with TRBJ1-4; 8 nucleotides line up with TRBD1. The CDR3 is 15 residues long. Germline V gene sequence: CDR1 MNHEY, CDR2 SVGAGI. The V segment lost 6 bases and the J segment 4 bases; nucleotides outside the gene matches: 7. CDR3 sequence (DNA): TGTGCCAGCAGACTCAAGGGACAGGTTAATGAAAAACTGTTTTTT. It is translated as CASRLKGQVNEKLFF.

This clone was detected only a few times. The chain uses TRBV7-9 and TRBJ2-5, with 8 positions matching TRBD1. The CDR3 sequence is 12 residues long. Unmatched junction bases numbered 4, after V lost 9 bases and J lost 4 bases. Per the germline V gene, CDR1 is SEHNR and CDR2 is FQNEAQ (reference sequence). Here the CDR3 reads CASTGQGETQYF. The CDR3 bases are TGTGCCAGTACCGGACAGGGAGAGACCCAGTACTTC.

In this sample, this clone turned up a few times. V usage is TRBV7-3 and J usage is TRBJ2-1; D remains ambiguous. The germline V and J ends were trimmed by 4 bases and 6 bases, with 7 bases remaining between them. The length of the CDR3 is 12 residues. The germline CDR1 and CDR2 sequences are SGHTA and FQGTGA. The CDR3 DNA reads as TGTGCCAGCAGCTCGCTAGGCAATGAGCAGTTCTTC. Translation: CASSSLGNEQFF.

The V gene is TRBV7-9, the J gene TRBJ2-7; D is perhaps TRBD2 (5 bases). Per the germline V gene, CDR1 is SEHNR and CDR2 is FQNEAQ (reference sequence). V was trimmed by 5 bases and J by 2 bases, leaving 10 bases between them. CDR3 length equals 13 residues. The CDR3 nucleotides read TGTGCCAGCAGCACGAGCGGAGCCTACGAGCAGTACTTC. Encoded protein: CASSTSGAYEQYF.

DNA for the CDR3: TGCGCCAGCAGCCTGGAAGGACTAGCGGGAGGCCACACCGGGGAGCTGTTTTTT. This translates into CASSLEGLAGGHTGELFF. The rearrangement joins TRBV5-1 to TRBJ2-2, with 14 nucleotides matching TRBD2. Germline V gene data show CDR1 as SGHRS and CDR2 as YFSETQ. J lost 3 bases, V lost 4 bases, and 8 bases had no gene match. The CDR3 loop spans 18 amino acids.

This rearrangement joins TRBV7-8 to TRBJ1-5; unclear D gene. V was trimmed by 5 bases and J by 4 bases, leaving 9 bases between them. Looked up from germline, CDR1 is SGHVS and CDR2 is FQNEAQ. The CDR3 loop spans 13 amino acids. CDR3 in DNA: TGTGCCAGCAGCCTAGGAGATAATCAGCCCCAGCATTTT. This encodes CASSLGDNQPQHF.

A note on this clone: A read error may produce the germline difference seen at one junction end. The rearrangement uses TRBV29-1 and TRBJ2-3; maybe TRBD2 (5 bases). The germline gives CDR1 SQVTM, CDR2 ANQGSEA. The CDR3 is made up of 13 amino acids. CDR3 coding DNA: TGCAGCGTTGAAGAAGGGAGCAAAGATACGCAGTATTTT. This encodes CSVEEGSKDTQYF.

The table lists this clone with a few counts. The chain joins TRBV11-2 to TRBJ1-2; D is perhaps TRBD1 (5 bases). CDR1 and CDR2 (germline): SGHAT, FQNNGV. The germline V and J ends were trimmed by 8 bases and 2 bases, with 15 bases remaining between them. This CDR3 region has 14 residues. The DNA of the CDR3 is TGTGCCAGCCGTGGCGGGACGCTCAACTATGGCTACACCTTC. Translating it yields CASRGGTLNYGYTF.

The chain joins TRBV2 to TRBJ2-7; tentative D call: TRBD1 (5 bases). Germline V CDR1 and CDR2: SNHLY, FYNNEI. The CDR3 covers 12 residues. The V gene lost 8 bases and the J gene lost 6 bases, with 14 bases spanning the gap. The CDR3 loop is CASDIRGSEQYF. The CDR3 bases are TGTGCCAGCGACATTAGGGGATCCGAGCAGTACTTC. The full variable domain, completed using reference TRBV2 and TRBJ2-7, is EPEVTQTPSHQVTQMGQEVILRCVPISNHLYFYWYRQILGQKVEFLVSFYNNEISEKSEIFDDQFSVERPDGSNFTLKIRSTKLEDSAMYFCASDIRGSEQYFGPGTRLTVT.